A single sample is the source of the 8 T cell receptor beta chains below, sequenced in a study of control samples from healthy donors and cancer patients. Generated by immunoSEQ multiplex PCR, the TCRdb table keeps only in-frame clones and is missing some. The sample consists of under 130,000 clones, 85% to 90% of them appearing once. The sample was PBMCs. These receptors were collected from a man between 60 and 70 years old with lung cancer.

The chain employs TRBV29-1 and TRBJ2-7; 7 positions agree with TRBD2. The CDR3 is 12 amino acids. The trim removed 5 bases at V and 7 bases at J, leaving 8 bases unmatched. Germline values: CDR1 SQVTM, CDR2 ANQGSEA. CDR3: CSVLGPGGEQYV. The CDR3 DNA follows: TGCAGCGTTTTGGGGCCGGGGGGTGAGCAGTACGTC.

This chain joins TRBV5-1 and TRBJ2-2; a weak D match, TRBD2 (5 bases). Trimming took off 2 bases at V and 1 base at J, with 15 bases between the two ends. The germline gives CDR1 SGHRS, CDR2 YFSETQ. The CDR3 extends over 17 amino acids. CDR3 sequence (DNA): TGCGCCAGCAGCTTAAGAGGGAACCAATTGAACACCGGGGAGCTGTTTTTT. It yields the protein CASSLRGNQLNTGELFF.

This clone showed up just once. The CDR3 region is CASRLWERDRTYEQYF. The DNA of the CDR3 is TGTGCCAGCAGATTATGGGAGCGGGATAGGACCTACGAGCAGTACTTC. The chain couples TRBV11-2 to TRBJ2-7, with 7 positions matching TRBD2. Germline V gene sequence: CDR1 SGHAT, CDR2 FQNNGV. This CDR3 contains 16 residues. V gave up 6 bases and J gave up 2 bases; unmatched junction bases: 13.

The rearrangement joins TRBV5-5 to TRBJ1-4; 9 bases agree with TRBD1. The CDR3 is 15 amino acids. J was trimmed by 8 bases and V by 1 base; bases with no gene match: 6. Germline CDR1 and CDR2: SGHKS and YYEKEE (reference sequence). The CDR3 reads CASSLLGQGEEKLFF. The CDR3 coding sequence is TGTGCCAGCAGCTTGTTGGGACAGGGCGAAGAAAAACTGTTTTTT.

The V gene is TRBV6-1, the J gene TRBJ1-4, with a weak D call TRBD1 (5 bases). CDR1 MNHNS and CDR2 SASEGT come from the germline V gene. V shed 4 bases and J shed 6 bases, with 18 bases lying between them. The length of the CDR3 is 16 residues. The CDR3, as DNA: TGTGCCAGCAGTGCTAGGTCGGGGACCACGGATGAAAAACTGTTTTTT. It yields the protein CASSARSGTTDEKLFF.

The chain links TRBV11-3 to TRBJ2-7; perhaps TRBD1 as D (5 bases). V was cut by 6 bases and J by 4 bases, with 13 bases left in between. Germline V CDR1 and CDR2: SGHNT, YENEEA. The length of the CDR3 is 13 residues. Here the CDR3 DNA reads TGTGCCAGCAGTTCCGACAGACAGTACGAGCAGTACGTC. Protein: CASSSDRQYEQYV.

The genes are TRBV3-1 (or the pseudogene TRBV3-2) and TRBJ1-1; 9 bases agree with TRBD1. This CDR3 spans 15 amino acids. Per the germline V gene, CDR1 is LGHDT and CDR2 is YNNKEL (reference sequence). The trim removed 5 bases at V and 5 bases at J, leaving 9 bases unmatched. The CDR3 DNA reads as TGTGCCAGCAGCTTTACAGGGGGCGGAGGTACTGAAGCTTTCTTT. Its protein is CASSFTGGGGTEAFF.

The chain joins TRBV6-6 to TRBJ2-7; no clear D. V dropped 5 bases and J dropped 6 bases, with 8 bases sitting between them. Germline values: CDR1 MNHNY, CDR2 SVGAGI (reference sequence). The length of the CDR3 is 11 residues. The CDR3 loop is CASSPGTEQYV. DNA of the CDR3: TGTGCCAGCAGTCCGGGCACCGAGCAGTACGTC.